This entry lists 8 T cell receptor beta chains sequenced from one sample in a study of blood T cell repertoires in COVID-19. The table came from immunoSEQ multiplex PCR; TCRdb's copy has only in-frame clones and leaves some out. The sample contains about 75,000 clones, about 74% of which appear only once. The sample was peripheral blood. The receptors come from a human donor with acute or convalescent COVID-19. The donor label of this sample is uncertain.

This clone turned up a few times. This rearrangement joins TRBV11-3 to TRBJ1-6; D possibly corresponds to TRBD1 (5 bases). This CDR3 is built from 13 residues. V lost 5 bases, J lost 9 bases, and 11 bases lay in between. CDR1 and CDR2 from the germline V gene are SGHNT and YENEEA. CDR3 protein: CASSESRASPLHF. The CDR3, as DNA: TGTGCCAGCAGCGAAAGCAGGGCTTCACCCCTCCACTTT. The variable domain in full, with the rest retrieved from reference TRBV11-3 and TRBJ1-6, is EAGVVQSPRYKIIEKKQPVAFWCNPISGHNTLYWYLQNLGQGPELLIRYENEEAVDDSQLPKDRFSAERLKGVDSTLKIQPAELGDSAVYLCASSESRASPLHFGNGTRLTVT.

The gene calls are TRBV2 and TRBJ2-5, with 7 nucleotides matching TRBD2. The ends lost 6 bases at V and 3 bases at J; junction bases unmatched: 7. This CDR3 comprises 14 residues. Germline values: CDR1 SNHLY, CDR2 FYNNEI. This CDR3 is CASSPGTKEETQYF. CDR3 in DNA: TGTGCCAGCAGCCCCGGGACTAAGGAAGAGACCCAGTACTTC. The whole variable domain, remainder taken from reference TRBV2 and TRBJ2-5, is EPEVTQTPSHQVTQMGQEVILRCVPISNHLYFYWYRQILGQKVEFLVSFYNNEISEKSEIFDDQFSVERPDGSNFTLKIRSTKLEDSAMYFCASSPGTKEETQYFGPGTRLLVL.

The chain is built from TRBV18 and TRBJ2-3, with 12 bases matching TRBD2. Looked up from germline, CDR1 is KGHSH and CDR2 is LQKENI. This CDR3 is 15 amino acids long. With V trimmed by 6 bases and J by 4 bases, 5 bases remained unmatched. The CDR3 sequence is CASSRTSGKADTQYF. DNA for the CDR3: TGTGCCAGCTCCAGGACTAGCGGGAAGGCAGATACGCAGTATTTT. Supplemented by reference TRBV18 and TRBJ2-3, the full variable domain reads NAGVMQNPRHLVRRRGQEARLRCSPMKGHSHVYWYRQLPEEGLKFMVYLQKENIIDESGMPKERFSAEFPKEGPSILRIQQVVRGDSAAYFCASSRTSGKADTQYFGPGTRLTVL.

This chain joins TRBV19 and TRBJ2-7; tentative D call: TRBD1 (6 bases). The CDR3 covers 17 residues. Trimming removed 11 bases at V and 0 bases at J, with 26 bases between. Germline values: CDR1 LNHDA, CDR2 SQIVND (reference sequence). The CDR3 here is CAPWTQWTADFSYEQYF. The CDR3 bases are TGTGCCCCCTGGACTCAATGGACAGCGGATTTCTCCTACGAGCAGTACTTC. Drawing the rest from reference TRBV19 and TRBJ2-7, the complete variable domain is DGGITQSPKYLFRKEGQNVTLSCEQNLNHDAMYWYRQDPGQGLRLIYYSQIVNDFQKGDIAEGYSVSREKKESFPLTVTSAQKNPTAFYLCAPWTQWTADFSYEQYFGPGTRLTVT.

This clone was recorded once. V gene TRBV11-2 combines with J gene TRBJ2-3; no definite D call. Germline CDR1 reads SGHAT; CDR2 reads FQNNGV. V dropped 5 bases and J dropped 5 bases, with 11 bases sitting between them. This CDR3 contains 13 residues. For the CDR3, the DNA is TGTGCCAGCAGCCCGAACCCCAGAGATACGCAGTATTTT. It is translated as CASSPNPRDTQYF.

The genes are TRBV7-9 and TRBJ2-1; 8 bases map to TRBD1. CDR3 length: 16 amino acids. V trimming: 7 bases; J trimming: 5 bases; junction bases outside the gene matches: 13. Germline V gene data show CDR1 as SEHNR and CDR2 as FQNEAQ (reference sequence). The CDR3 sequence is CASNRVAGTGHNEQFF. The DNA for the CDR3 is TGTGCCAGCAACCGCGTCGCCGGGACAGGCCACAATGAGCAGTTCTTC.

J is TRBJ2-5 and V is TRBV6-6; TRBD1 matches at 7 bases. V was clipped by 7 bases and J by 2 bases; unmatched bases: 7. The CDR3 is 14 residues long. Per the germline V gene, CDR1 is MNHNY and CDR2 is SVGAGI (reference sequence). CDR3 DNA: TGTGCCAGCACCCCGACAGGGCCACAAGAGACCCAGTACTTC. It is translated as CASTPTGPQETQYF.

V and J are TRBV3-1 (or the pseudogene TRBV3-2) and TRBJ2-5; TRBD2 matches at 9 bases. The V and J ends lost 4 bases and 2 bases, in that order; junction bases with no gene match: 8. This CDR3 contains 16 residues. Germline CDR1 LGHDT, CDR2 YNNKEL (reference sequence). CDR3 DNA: TGTGCCAGCAGCCTTGGCGGGGGGGCGGGGCAAGAGACCCAGTACTTC. Translating it yields CASSLGGGAGQETQYF.